Listed here is a single T cell receptor (beta chain). Generated by immunoSEQ multiplex PCR, the TCRdb table keeps only in-frame clones and is missing some. The sample yields under 200,000 clones, roughly nine tenths seen once. Researchers sorted participants into cohorts using their self-reported clinical history. The data are from a study of blood T cell repertoires in COVID-19. Study-level information: Sample material is recorded as cDNA or gDNA derived from T cells, B-cell-depleted T cells, or PBMCs.

Per germline, CDR1 MGHRA and CDR2 YSYEKL. This CDR3 spans 16 amino acids. V was pared by 4 bases and J by 9 bases, with 19 bases between. The V and J genes are TRBV4-1 and TRBJ1-6; D is perhaps TRBD1 (5 bases). Sequenced input: PBMCs or T cells enriched from blood (not recorded which). This sequence was found in a woman between 18 and 29 years old who had recovered from COVID-19. The CDR3 DNA is TGCGCCAGCAGCCTGGGGCCGCGGGGTAGGGGTTCACCCCTCCACTTT. Encoded protein: CASSLGPRGRGSPLHF.